Sequencing of this T cell receptor (beta chain) was carried out in a study of blood T cell repertoires in COVID-19. Germline CDR1 MNHEY, CDR2 SMNVEV (reference sequence). CDR3 length equals 17 residues. V shed 8 bases and J shed 4 bases, with 26 bases lying between them. TCRdb keeps only in-frame clones here, not all; method: immunoSEQ multiplex PCR. The sample lists about 260,000 clones; about 87% were seen once. This receptor was identified in a woman between 40 and 55 years old with acute or convalescent COVID-19. The chain employs TRBV27 and TRBJ1-2, with D maybe TRBD1 (6 bases). Sequencing was done on a sample of peripheral blood. Here the CDR3 DNA reads TGTGCCAGCGGACGGGAGGGGGGGCTTCTATCTGGCTATGGCTACACCTTC. Translating gives CASGREGGLLSGYGYTF.